This T cell receptor (beta chain) was found in a study of T-cell reconstitution after alpha-beta-depleted transplantation in children. Researchers prepared the TCRbeta library using unique molecular identifiers, the study reports. TCRdb fed the PCR reads into MiXCR, producing one record per CDR3 protein. The sample shows more than 100,000 distinct CDR3 sequences, about 21% of them seen only once. The V gene end was trimmed by 11 bases and the J gene end by 6 bases; junction bases not matched to a gene: 3. The CDR3 length is 11 residues. The germline V gene encodes CDR1 SEHNR and CDR2 FQNEAQ (reference sequence).

The sequencing here drew on PBMCs, mostly from graft donor cells, taken 180 days after TCRalphabeta/CD19-depleted stem cell transplant. The rearrangement joins TRBV7-9 to TRBJ2-1; 8 bases fit TRBD1. The receptor's source is a male patient aged 2-15 years who had a stem cell transplant for chronic granulomatous disease, so the T cells may come from the graft donor. CDR3 in DNA: TGTGCCGGAGACAGGGGCAATGAGCAGTTCTTC. Amino acid sequence: CAGDRGNEQFF.